The next 30 T cell receptor beta chains were all read from a single sample in a study of shared clonotypes between healthy human individuals. The assay was immunoSEQ multiplex PCR, and TCRdb's table has in-frame clones only and misses some. The table lists about 2.4 million clones, under 95% of them singletons, with roughly 0.39% in the top ten. Sequencing was performed on naive CD4+ T cells from PBMCs. Subset indicated: CD45RA+ positively selected. The receptor set was obtained from a man between 18 and 35 years old in good health. Some clones in this sample may be carry-over from other donors' samples.

Written as DNA, the CDR3 is TGTGCCAGCAGTGATATAGCGGGAAGCTCCTACAATGAGCAGTTCTTC. It codes for CASSDIAGSSYNEQFF. The chain joins TRBV6-4 to TRBJ2-1, with TRBD2 identical over 8 bases. CDR3 length: 16 amino acids. V was pared by 3 bases and J by 0 bases, with 4 bases of the junction left unmatched. Germline V CDR1 and CDR2: MRHNA, SNTAGT.

This CDR3 reads CAWRGSGRVGPYNEQFF. Written as DNA, the CDR3 is TGTGCCTGGAGAGGTAGCGGGAGGGTTGGTCCCTACAATGAGCAGTTCTTC. The gene calls are TRBV30 and TRBJ2-1, with 11 bases identical to TRBD2. With 3 bases clipped from V and 2 bases from J, the junction kept 9 bases outside the gene matches. From germline, CDR1 is GTSNPN and CDR2 SVGIG (reference sequence). The CDR3 totals 17 residues.

This clone was seen only once. This chain joins TRBV7-9 and TRBJ2-3, with 8 positions matching TRBD2. The germline V gene encodes CDR1 SEHNR and CDR2 FQNEAQ (reference sequence). The CDR3 contains 18 residues. The J segment lost 3 bases and the V segment lost 4 bases, leaving 15 bases of the junction unmatched. The CDR3 DNA reads TGTGCCAGCAGCTATCCGAGCGGGAGAAGTGGAAGAACAGATACGCAGTATTTT. Protein: CASSYPSGRSGRTDTQYF.

This chain connects TRBV28 to TRBJ1-2; D uncertain. Germline V gives CDR1 MDHEN, CDR2 SYDVKM. This CDR3 is 16 amino acids long. Trimming left V 6 bases short and J 2 bases short, with 19 bases between. The CDR3: CASRGMSADYNYGYTF. CDR3 in DNA: TGTGCCAGCAGAGGGATGTCGGCAGACTACAACTATGGCTACACCTTC.

The gene calls are TRBV5-8 and TRBJ2-3; 10 bases map to TRBD2. Germline CDR1 reads SGHTS; CDR2 reads YDEGEE. The V segment lost 2 bases and the J segment 6 bases; nucleotides outside the gene matches: 6. The CDR3 loop spans 15 amino acids. Written as DNA, the CDR3 is TGTGCCAGCAGCTTAGCGGGAGGGCGTGTGGATACGCAGTATTTT. The encoded protein is CASSLAGGRVDTQYF.

The rearrangement uses TRBV7-3 and TRBJ2-3; 8 bases are shared with TRBD2. CDR1 SGHTA and CDR2 FQGTGA come from the germline V gene. The V and J ends lost 4 bases and 6 bases, in that order; junction bases with no gene match: 9. There are 15 residues in the CDR3. The CDR3 coding sequence is TGTGCCAGCAGCTCAGGCAGCGGGAGTGCCGATACGCAGTATTTT. This gives the protein CASSSGSGSADTQYF.

The V gene is TRBV28, the J gene TRBJ2-2; D unresolved. The ends were cut back, 5 bases at V and 6 bases at J, with 16 bases in the middle. Germline assignment: CDR1 MDHEN and CDR2 SYDVKM. This CDR3 is built from 15 residues. The CDR3: CASSAQRRTAGELFF. CDR3 in DNA: TGTGCCAGCAGTGCCCAACGCCGGACGGCCGGGGAGCTGTTTTTT. The whole variable domain, filled in from reference TRBV28 and TRBJ2-2, reads DVKVTQSSRYLVKRTGEKVFLECVQDMDHENMFWYRQDPGLGLRLIYFSYDVKMKEKGDIPEGYSVSREKKERFSLILESASTNQTSMYLCASSAQRRTAGELFFGEGSRLTVL.

The V gene is TRBV27, the J gene TRBJ1-5, with D perhaps matching TRBD1 (5 bases). The V end lost 4 bases, the J end lost 3 bases, and 10 bases lay between the germline ends. Germline-derived CDR1 and CDR2 are MNHEY and SMNVEV (reference sequence). The CDR3 consists of 14 residues. The CDR3 loop reads CASSSDRYNQPQHF. The CDR3 DNA reads as TGTGCCAGCAGTTCCGACAGATACAATCAGCCCCAGCATTTT.

This sequence joins TRBV7-2 and TRBJ2-1; 7 bases agree with TRBD2. The CDR3 covers 13 residues. Trimming removed 5 bases from V and 7 bases from J; junction bases left unmatched: 5. Germline V lookup: CDR1 SGHTA, CDR2 FQGNSA. CDR3 residues: CASSLGAGNEQFF. The CDR3 DNA follows: TGTGCCAGCAGCCTCGGAGCGGGGAATGAGCAGTTCTTC.

The V call is TRBV10-3, the J call TRBJ2-7; D might be TRBD1 (5 bases). The CDR3 has 14 residues. Trimming pared 3 bases from V and 5 bases from J, leaving 14 bases between. Germline V CDR1 and CDR2: ENHRY, SYGVKD. The CDR3 nucleotides read TGTGCCATCAGTGAAAGTTCAGGGCACAACGAGCAGTACTTC. Encoded protein: CAISESSGHNEQYF.

The V gene is TRBV15, the J gene TRBJ2-7; 11 nucleotides line up with TRBD2. V was pared by 2 bases and J by 2 bases, with 8 bases of the junction left unmatched. CDR1 is LNHNV, CDR2 YYDKDF, per germline (reference sequence). This CDR3 is built from 17 residues. The CDR3 DNA follows: TGTGCCACCAGCAGATTCTATACTAGCGGGAGAACCTACGAGCAGTACTTC. Protein sequence: CATSRFYTSGRTYEQYF.

The chain recombines TRBV9 with TRBJ2-7, with TRBD1 matching over 8 bases. The CDR3 sequence is 14 residues long. Looked up from germline, CDR1 is SGDLS and CDR2 is YYNGEE. Trimming at V came to 3 bases and at J to 3 bases, leaving 5 bases not matched to a gene. The CDR3 here is CASSDGTGHYEQYF. CDR3 nucleotides: TGTGCCAGCAGCGATGGGACAGGCCACTACGAGCAGTACTTC.

This clone was recorded once. The chain joins TRBV25-1 to TRBJ1-1; 7 bases map to TRBD1. This CDR3 comprises 14 residues. Trimming at V came to 3 bases and at J to 3 bases, leaving 4 bases not matched to a gene. Germline V lookup: CDR1 MGHDK, CDR2 SYGVNS. CDR3 DNA: TGTGCCAGCAGTGAGCCGACAGGGTACACTGAAGCTTTCTTT. This gives the protein CASSEPTGYTEAFF. The variable domain in full, with the rest retrieved from reference TRBV25-1 and TRBJ1-1, is EADIYQTPRYLVIGTGKKITLECSQTMGHDKMYWYQQDPGMELHLIHYSYGVNSTEKGDLSSESTVSRIRTEHFPLTLESARPSHTSQYLCASSEPTGYTEAFFGQGTRLTVV.

The table lists this clone with a count of one. This chain connects TRBV19 to TRBJ1-1; TRBD1 aligns across 7 bases. There are 16 residues in the CDR3. The junction had 7 bases not matched to a gene; V was cut back by 2 bases and J by 1 base. From germline, CDR1 is LNHDA and CDR2 SQIVND (reference sequence). The CDR3 protein is CASSIKPGQKNTEAFF. CDR3 nucleotides: TGTGCCAGTAGTATAAAACCGGGACAGAAGAACACTGAAGCTTTCTTT.

This rearrangement joins TRBV5-1 to TRBJ2-3; no reliable D call. Trimming left V 6 bases short and J 1 base short, with 12 bases between. The V gene's germline CDR1 is SGHRS and CDR2 YFSETQ. CDR3 length: 14 residues. The CDR3 loop reads CASNVGGGTDTQYF. Written as DNA, the CDR3 is TGCGCCAGCAACGTTGGCGGAGGCACAGATACGCAGTATTTT. Variable domain in full (rest from reference TRBV5-1 and TRBJ2-3): KAGVTQTPRYLIKTRGQQVTLSCSPISGHRSVSWYQQTPGQGLQFLFEYFSETQRNKGNFPGRFSGRQFSNSRSEMNVSTLELGDSALYLCASNVGGGTDTQYFGPGTRLTVL.

The CDR3 sequence is CASSGNFGSGNTIYF. The CDR3 DNA reads TGTGCCAGCAGTGGTAACTTCGGCTCTGGAAACACCATATATTTT. The chain carries TRBV5-4 and TRBJ1-3; D is uncertain. The germline V gene encodes CDR1 SGHNT and CDR2 YYREEE (reference sequence). The germline V and J ends were trimmed by 5 bases and 0 bases, with 12 bases remaining between them. This CDR3 region has 15 residues.

The V and J genes are TRBV4-1 and TRBJ2-7; either TRBD1 or TRBD2 may supply D (5 bases each). This CDR3 is 18 amino acids long. Trimming removed 6 bases from V and 0 bases from J, with 24 bases in between. Germline-derived CDR1 and CDR2 are MGHRA and YSYEKL. The CDR3 reads CASRLSYGRGRGSYEQYF. The CDR3 DNA reads TGCGCCAGCAGGTTAAGCTATGGACGGGGCCGCGGCTCCTACGAGCAGTACTTC.

The chain recombines TRBV19 with TRBJ2-6; D remains ambiguous. Trimming left V 2 bases short and J 0 bases short, with 5 bases between. The CDR3 is 15 residues long. Germline V gene lookup returns CDR1 LNHDA and CDR2 SQIVND (reference sequence). DNA for the CDR3: TGTGCCAGTAGTATAAAAGACTCTGGGGCCAACGTCCTGACTTTC. Translating gives CASSIKDSGANVLTF.

This clone was counted a single time. The chain has TRBV9 and TRBJ2-1; D not certain. V was pared by 0 bases and J by 5 bases, with 18 bases between. CDR3 length: 17 amino acids. Germline loops: CDR1 SGDLS, CDR2 YYNGEE. The CDR3 DNA reads TGTGCCAGCAGCGTAGCTCCTACTATGGGCCTCGACAATGAGCAGTTCTTC. It translates to CASSVAPTMGLDNEQFF.

The chain couples TRBV5-6 to TRBJ2-7, with D possibly being TRBD2 (6 bases). V lost 4 bases to trimming and J lost 0 bases, with 17 bases between them. The germline V gene has CDR1 SGHDT and CDR2 YYEEEE. CDR3 length: 16 amino acids. Here the CDR3 reads CASSRAIAAYSYEQYF. Written as DNA, the CDR3 is TGTGCCAGCAGCAGGGCAATAGCGGCCTACTCCTACGAGCAGTACTTC.

The genes are TRBV5-6 and TRBJ1-4; 8 bases are shared with TRBD1. Germline V gives CDR1 SGHDT, CDR2 YYEEEE. The CDR3 consists of 14 residues. The V segment lost 5 bases and the J segment 4 bases; nucleotides outside the gene matches: 4. In DNA form, the CDR3 reads TGTGCCAGCAGTCAACAGGGGGGTAATGAAAAACTGTTTTTT. Protein sequence: CASSQQGGNEKLFF.

This clone was detected once. Other DNA sequences from this sample encode an identical CDR3 as well. The CDR3 sequence: CASSLQENTEAFF. As DNA, the CDR3 is TGTGCCAGCTCACTGCAAGAAAACACTGAAGCTTTCTTT. The chain has TRBV18 and TRBJ1-1; D remains unclear. The germline V gene has CDR1 KGHSH and CDR2 LQKENI. CDR3 length equals 13 residues. Trimming removed 4 bases at V and 2 bases at J, with 8 bases between. Using reference TRBV18 and TRBJ1-1 for the parts outside the CDR3, the full variable domain is NAGVMQNPRHLVRRRGQEARLRCSPMKGHSHVYWYRQLPEEGLKFMVYLQKENIIDESGMPKERFSAEFPKEGPSILRIQQVVRGDSAAYFCASSLQENTEAFFGQGTRLTVV.

This chain joins TRBV2 and TRBJ1-1; D remains unclear. Germline CDR1 is SNHLY and CDR2 is FYNNEI. Trimming left V 4 bases short and J 1 base short, with 10 bases between. This CDR3 is 14 amino acids long. The CDR3 DNA follows: TGTGCCAGCAGTGCCGTTGATAGGAACACTGAAGCTTTCTTT. This gives the protein CASSAVDRNTEAFF.

The chain links TRBV25-1 to TRBJ2-7; D is possibly TRBD2 (5 bases). Germline-derived CDR1 and CDR2 are MGHDK and SYGVNS. Trimming took 1 base from V and 2 from J, leaving 9 bases between them. This CDR3 region has 14 residues. In DNA, the CDR3 is TGTGCCAGCAGTGAATTGACGGGGACCTACGAGCAGTACTTC. Its protein product is CASSELTGTYEQYF.

The rearrangement joins TRBV4-1 to TRBJ2-7, with D uncertain. The germline V and J ends were trimmed by 2 bases and 4 bases, with 9 bases remaining between them. CDR1 is MGHRA, CDR2 YSYEKL, per germline. CDR3 size: 13 residues. The CDR3 region is CASSQMSQYEQYF. The CDR3 nucleotides are TGCGCCAGCAGCCAAATGTCCCAGTACGAGCAGTACTTC.

The rearrangement links TRBV11-1 to TRBJ2-1, with D hard to call. This CDR3 contains 13 residues. CDR1 SGHAT and CDR2 FQDESV come from the germline V gene (reference sequence). V was shortened by 7 bases and J by 8 bases, with 15 bases between the two germline ends. The CDR3 reads CASTSPGDYEQFF. CDR3 bases: TGTGCCAGCACCTCCCCCGGAGACTATGAGCAGTTCTTC.

This rearrangement joins TRBV28 to TRBJ2-6, with TRBD1 matching over 8 bases. V gave up 3 bases and J gave up 4 bases; unmatched junction bases: 8. CDR1 is MDHEN and CDR2 is SYDVKM in the germline V gene. The CDR3 spans 17 residues. The CDR3 is CASSFRTGRQGANVLTF. The CDR3 DNA reads as TGTGCCAGCAGTTTCCGGACAGGGAGGCAAGGGGCCAACGTCCTGACTTTC. The full variable domain, rest sourced from reference TRBV28 and TRBJ2-6, is DVKVTQSSRYLVKRTGEKVFLECVQDMDHENMFWYRQDPGLGLRLIYFSYDVKMKEKGDIPEGYSVSREKKERFSLILESASTNQTSMYLCASSFRTGRQGANVLTFGAGSRLTVL.

This chain links TRBV5-1 with TRBJ2-7; 7 bases line up with TRBD2. From germline, CDR1 is SGHRS and CDR2 YFSETQ. This CDR3 spans 15 amino acids. V lost 1 base to trimming and J lost 7 bases; unmatched junction nucleotides: 11. In DNA, the CDR3 is TGCGCCAGCAGCTTGTTTGCGCGGGAGTCGGGGGAGCAGTACTTC. Protein product: CASSLFARESGEQYF. The complete variable domain, with remaining parts taken from reference TRBV5-1 and TRBJ2-7, reads KAGVTQTPRYLIKTRGQQVTLSCSPISGHRSVSWYQQTPGQGLQFLFEYFSETQRNKGNFPGRFSGRQFSNSRSEMNVSTLELGDSALYLCASSLFARESGEQYFGPGTRLTVT.

The V call is TRBV28, the J call TRBJ2-5; TRBD2 matches 10 bases. The end of the DNA fits TRBJ2-7 better, so the J call may be wrong. The CDR3 totals 14 residues. The germline V gene has CDR1 MDHEN and CDR2 SYDVKM. CDR3 loop: CASRRTSGSYEQYF. The CDR3 DNA sequence: TGTGCCAGCAGACGGACTAGCGGCTCCTACGAGCAGTACTTC.

The chain combines TRBV14 with TRBJ2-7; TRBD1 aligns across 7 bases. This CDR3 is built from 15 residues. Germline CDR1 is SGHDN and CDR2 is FVKESK. V dropped 4 bases and J dropped 6; count of bases not matched to a gene: 12. The CDR3 loop reads CASSRNSDRALEQYF. In DNA form, the CDR3 reads TGTGCCAGCAGCCGTAACTCCGACAGGGCCCTCGAGCAGTACTTC.